This T cell receptor beta chain stems from a study of CD8 T cells in ankylosing spondylitis. Findings and caveats of the study: Matched ankylosing spondylitis synovial fluid reportedly showed significant enrichment of disease-linked clones. The disease-linked clones had a CD8+ phenotype and low blood frequencies. What appeared characteristic of ankylosing spondylitis blood was a TCR beta motif of under 10 highly homologous variants.

This clonotype was picked up a small number of times. Its antigen is as yet unknown. Construction of TCR beta libraries was performed using quantitative 5'-RACE with molecular barcodes. TCRdb itself ran the 5' RACE reads through MiXCR, one entry per CDR3 protein. The repertoire holds 390,000 or so distinct CDR3 sequences, with around 22% as singletons. The source material was blood, either unsorted or a sorted T cell fraction (not recorded which). The sequence derives from a male donor with ankylosing spondylitis.

This CDR3 is CASSPYRAGGTDTQYF. DNA for the CDR3: TGCGCCAGCAGCCCCTACAGGGCGGGTGGCACAGATACGCAGTATTTT. The chain uses TRBV5-1 and TRBJ2-3, with D possibly matching TRBD1 (6 bases). The CDR3 has 16 residues. V lost 4 bases and J 1 base, leaving 16 bases between the germline ends. Germline V gene sequence: CDR1 SGHRS, CDR2 YFSETQ.